This section outlines one T cell receptor beta chain sequence together with its context. The sample is drawn from a study of blood T cell repertoires in COVID-19. About the study: The origin of the acute and convalescent COVID-19 samples was the United States, Italy and Spain. PBMCs, B-cell-depleted T cells, or T cells were the source of the cDNA or gDNA that made up the material.

V gave up 7 bases and J gave up 8 bases, with 16 bases separating them. The CDR3 sequence is 13 residues long. Here immunoSEQ multiplex PCR was the method, and the copy in TCRdb shows in-frame clones only, minus some. Of roughly 350,000 clones listed, around nine tenths are singletons. The TCR comes from a woman under 30 who had recovered from COVID-19. This chain uses TRBV12-3 or TRBV12-4 with TRBJ2-3; D is uncertain. Sequences were obtained from peripheral blood. The CDR3 region is CASKIAATGTQYF. Here the CDR3 DNA reads TGTGCCAGCAAAATTGCAGCGACGGGTACGCAGTATTTT.